The rows below give T cell receptor beta chains drawn from one sample of a study of technical replicates of blood from a handful of donors. This table comes from immunoSEQ multiplex PCR, and its TCRdb copy is limited to in-frame clones, with some not included. The table lists tens of thousands of clones, roughly 98% of them singletons. The sequenced sample was T cells isolated from PBMCs. Receptors originate from a human donor in good health. Both conserved end residues are part of each CDR3. A D gene is named only where the DNA matches it firmly. Clone size is given for some rows only: seen once, a few or many times, or a class if the clone is expanded.

clone_size d_call j_call v_call cdr3_nt cdr3_aa
NA NA TRBJ1-2 TRBV27 TGTGCCAGCAGAGAACGACAGCCAGGAAACTATGGCTACACCTTC CASRERQPGNYGYTF
NA NA TRBJ2-5 TRBV9 TGTGCCAGCAGCGTTTATGGGGAGACGGGAGAGACCCAGTACTTC CASSVYGETGETQYF
NA TRBD2 TRBJ2-7 TRBV27 TGTGCCAGCAGTTTATCGGCTTCGGGGACTAAAATTAACGAGCAGTACTTC CASSLSASGTKINEQYF
NA NA TRBJ1-6 TRBV11-2 TGTGCCAGCAGCTTAGAGGGACAACTAAATTCACCCCTCCACTTT CASSLEGQLNSPLHF
NA TRBD2 TRBJ2-1 TRBV5-4 TGTGCCAGCAGCGGTCTTAGCGGGAGAGAGGACGACAATGAGCAGTTCTTC CASSGLSGREDDNEQFF
NA TRBD2 TRBJ2-1 TRBV10-3 TGTGCCATCAGTGAGTCGGGACTAGCGGGAATAGGTGAGCAGTTCTTC CAISESGLAGIGEQFF
NA NA TRBJ1-3 TRBV5-6 TGTGCCAGCAGCGAAGGAGGTTCCGGGCCCGGGTGGGGAAACACCATATATTTT CASSEGGSGPGWGNTIYF
NA TRBD1 TRBJ2-7 TRBV2 TGTGCCAGCGGCCGACCGACCGGACAGGGGATTGAGAGGGCCTACGAGCAGTACTTC CASGRPTGQGIERAYEQYF
NA NA TRBJ2-7 TRBV4-1 TGCGCCAGCAGCCAAGCTTATACAACGACCTACGAGCAGTACTTC CASSQAYTTTYEQYF
NA TRBD1 TRBJ2-7 TRBV5-4 TGTGCCAGCAGCTTTCGGTTAGGGGGCAGTGACGAGCAGTACTTC CASSFRLGGSDEQYF
NA NA TRBJ2-1 TRBV20-1 TGCAGTGCTAGAGTCTTGAATGAGCAGTTCTTC CSARVLNEQFF
NA TRBD2 TRBJ2-7 TRBV10-2 TGCGCCACCGTCACTAGCGGTTACGAGCAGTACTTC CATVTSGYEQYF
NA TRBD1 TRBJ1-6 TRBV10-3 TGTGCCATCAGGAGACAGGGTATTGATTCACCCCTCCACTTT CAIRRQGIDSPLHF
NA NA TRBJ2-7 TRBV4-1 TGCGCCAGCAGCCAACCGACGACCGACACGGAGCAGTACTTC CASSQPTTDTEQYF
NA TRBD1 TRBJ2-5 TRBV25-1 TGTGCCAGCAGAACCGGGACAGGAGAGACCCAGTACTTC CASRTGTGETQYF
NA NA TRBJ2-5 TRBV11-3 TGTGCCAGCAGCTTCGCAGGGAAAGAGACCCAGTACTTC CASSFAGKETQYF
NA TRBD1 TRBJ1-6 TRBV5-1 TGCGCCAGCAGCGGAGGACCAAGGACAGGGGATAATTCACCCCTCCACTTT CASSGGPRTGDNSPLHF
NA NA TRBJ2-1 TRBV2 TGTGCCAGCAGGAGACTAGTATCTGAGCAGTTCTTC CASRRLVSEQFF
NA TRBD1 TRBJ2-1 TRBV2 TGTGCCAGCAGTCATCCGGGACAGACCTACAATGAGCAGTTCTTC CASSHPGQTYNEQFF
NA NA TRBJ2-1 TRBV6-4 TGTGCCAGCAGTTCATGGACCTCAGGGGACAATGAGCAGTTCTTC CASSSWTSGDNEQFF
NA TRBD1 TRBJ1-2 TRBV27 TGTGCCAGCAGTTCGGGACAGCGACAATATGGCTACACCTTC CASSSGQRQYGYTF
NA NA TRBJ1-4 TRBV28 TGTGCCAGCAGCTTCAACCCATCCCAGGGCATGGACCGGAAACTGTTTTTT CASSFNPSQGMDRKLFF
NA TRBD1 TRBJ2-1 TRBV27 TGTGCCAGCAGTTTAAGGGGACAGGGGGGCGTCCTCTTC CASSLRGQGGVLF
NA NA TRBJ2-7 TRBV5-1 TGCGCCAGCAGCTTGACAGGGCAGGAGACCTACGAGCAGTACTTC CASSLTGQETYEQYF
NA TRBD1 TRBJ2-5 TRBV6-1 TGTGCCAGCAGTGAATTTGGGACAGGGAGAGAGACCCAGTACTTC CASSEFGTGRETQYF
NA TRBD2 TRBJ2-2 TRBV9 TGTGCCAGCAGCGTAGAAATGGGGGGGAGCGGAACCGGGGAGCTGTTTTTT CASSVEMGGSGTGELFF
once NA TRBJ1-2 TRBV6-5 TGTGCCAGCACTATAGGGGTGGGCTATGGCTACACCTTC CASTIGVGYGYTF
NA NA TRBJ2-3 TRBV7-8 TGTGCCAGCAGCTTAGCGCTTAACACCCGGCGGATCAGCACAGATACGCAGTATTTT CASSLALNTRRISTDTQYF
NA TRBD2 TRBJ2-3 TRBV10-3 TGTGCCATCATCCCCAAGACTAGCGGGGGGGCCGAATCAGATACGCAGTATTTT CAIIPKTSGGAESDTQYF
NA NA TRBJ2-3 TRBV11-3 TGTGCCAGCAGCTTAGGGGCCAGGGCAGATACGCAGTATTTT CASSLGARADTQYF
NA TRBD2 TRBJ2-7 TRBV28 TGTGCCAGCAGCCCTCGGACTAGCAGTACCTACGAGCAGTACTTC CASSPRTSSTYEQYF
once NA TRBJ2-3 TRBV30 TGTGCCTGGAACCCTCTACAGGGTTCGCTCACAGATACGCAGTATTTT CAWNPLQGSLTDTQYF
once TRBD2 TRBJ2-5 TRBV30 TGTGCCTGGAGTGTTTTACGGACCAGCGGGGGGAACCAAGAGACCCAGTACTTC CAWSVLRTSGGNQETQYF
NA TRBD2 TRBJ2-7 TRBV28 TGTGCCAGCAGTTCGTTAGCGGGGTATTCCTACGAGCAGTACTTC CASSSLAGYSYEQYF
NA TRBD1 TRBJ1-3 TRBV28 TGTGCCAGCAAAGGGGGCTTCGGAAACACCATATATTTT CASKGGFGNTIYF
NA NA TRBJ2-7 TRBV7-2 TGTGCCAGCAGCGACCGGAGTTACGAGCAGTACTTC CASSDRSYEQYF
NA TRBD1 TRBJ1-4 TRBV28 TGTGCCAGCAGTCCCCGGACAGGGGGTGGGAAACTGTTTTTT CASSPRTGGGKLFF
NA NA TRBJ2-3 TRBV6-5 TGTGCCAGCAGCCTTCAAGCCGCGGCGGCAGATACGCAGTATTTT CASSLQAAAADTQYF
NA NA TRBJ1-2 TRBV29-1 TGCAGCGTCTTACCTGGTACAGCTTCTAACTATGGCTACACCTTC CSVLPGTASNYGYTF
once TRBD1 TRBJ2-1 TRBV29-1 TGCAGCGCAGGACAGGGGTTTAATGAGCAGTTCTTC CSAGQGFNEQFF
NA NA TRBJ1-5 TRBV5-6 TGTGCCAGCAGCTTTGGCAACAATCAGCCCCAGCATTTT CASSFGNNQPQHF
few TRBD1 TRBJ1-2 TRBV28 TGTGCCAGCAGTCCATCACAGGGGCACACCTTC CASSPSQGHTF
NA NA TRBJ1-1 TRBV6-6 TGTGCCACAAGACAGTTAGGTGGATCTGAAGCTTTCTTT CATRQLGGSEAFF
NA NA TRBJ2-7 TRBV19 TGTGCCAGTAGTAACGGGGCCTACGAGCAGTACTTC CASSNGAYEQYF
NA TRBD1 TRBJ2-3 TRBV15 TGTGCCACCAGCCCGGGACAGATCACAGATACGCAGTATTTT CATSPGQITDTQYF
NA NA TRBJ1-1 TRBV5-6 TGTGCCAGCAGCTCCGGGGGGGGCACTGAAGCTTTCTTT CASSSGGGTEAFF
NA NA TRBJ1-2 TRBV7-6 TGTGCCAGCAGCCCCGCGGAGTATGGCTACACCTTC CASSPAEYGYTF
NA TRBD2 TRBJ2-3 TRBV9 TGTGCCAGCAGCCCTAGCGGGGTCACAGATACGCAGTATTTT CASSPSGVTDTQYF